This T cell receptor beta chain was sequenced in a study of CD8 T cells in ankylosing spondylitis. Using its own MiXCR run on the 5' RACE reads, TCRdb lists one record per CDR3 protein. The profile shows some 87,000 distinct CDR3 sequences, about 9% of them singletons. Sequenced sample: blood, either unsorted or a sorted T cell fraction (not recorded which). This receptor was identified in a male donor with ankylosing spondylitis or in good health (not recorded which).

The CDR3 region is CASSLVSGGSTDTQYF. In DNA form, the CDR3 reads TGTGCCAGCAGCTTAGTTAGCGGAGGAAGCACAGATACGCAGTATTTT. The rearrangement joins TRBV7-8 to TRBJ2-3; D is possibly TRBD2 (6 bases). The germline V and J ends were trimmed by 1 base and 0 bases, with 11 bases remaining between them. The CDR3 extends over 16 amino acids. The germline CDR1 and CDR2 sequences are SGHVS and FQNEAQ.